Following are 10 T cell receptor beta chains from one sample sequenced in a study of shared clonotypes between healthy human individuals. Produced via immunoSEQ multiplex PCR; TCRdb's table is partial and in-frame only. The top ten clones hold about 0.11% of a sample with 660,000 or so clones, approximately 96% of them seen once. It was CD45RO-negative cells, positively selected for CCR7, that made up naive CD8 cells, with terminally differentiated effector memory CD45RA+ cells excluded. Sequencing was performed on naive CD8+ T cells sorted from blood. The receptors derive from a woman in her twenties or thirties in good health.

The chain uses TRBV9 and TRBJ2-2; 11 bases line up with TRBD1. The ends lost 3 bases at V and 4 bases at J; junction bases unmatched: 5. CDR1 and CDR2 (germline): SGDLS, YYNGEE. This CDR3 is built from 16 residues. As DNA, the CDR3 is TGTGCCAGCAGCGCCAAGGGACAGGGGGGCACCGGGGAGCTGTTTTTT. Translated: CASSAKGQGGTGELFF.

V usage is TRBV29-1 and J usage is TRBJ2-7; TRBD2 is a possible D gene (6 bases). The CDR3 runs to 13 residues. V dropped 7 bases and J dropped 6 bases, with 19 bases sitting between them. The germline V gene has CDR1 SQVTM and CDR2 ANQGSEA. DNA of the CDR3: TGCAGCGGCCTACTAGCCGGAGACTTCGAGCAGTACTTC. It yields the protein CSGLLAGDFEQYF.

The V call is TRBV28, the J call TRBJ2-1; a possible D gene is TRBD2 (6 bases). V gave up 10 bases and J gave up 10 bases, with 23 bases separating them. CDR3 length equals 14 residues. Germline V gives CDR1 MDHEN, CDR2 SYDVKM. The CDR3 coding sequence is TGTGCCATCCACGACCAGCGGGCTCTGGGGGAGCAGTTCTTC. It translates to CAIHDQRALGEQFF.

This clone was seen once. The chain is built from TRBV13 and TRBJ2-5, with D perhaps matching TRBD1 (6 bases). The germline gives CDR1 PRHDT, CDR2 FYEKMQ (reference sequence). V lost 5 bases to trimming and J lost 3 bases, with 22 bases between them. This CDR3 spans 17 amino acids. The CDR3 loop is CASSPNTGQRREETQYF. DNA of the CDR3: TGTGCCAGCAGCCCGAACACAGGGCAAAGGAGAGAAGAGACCCAGTACTTC.

The chain joins TRBV19 to TRBJ1-1; D ambiguous. Trimming removed 4 bases at V and 7 bases at J, with 16 bases between. Germline assignment: CDR1 LNHDA and CDR2 SQIVND (reference sequence). There are 14 residues in the CDR3. CDR3 bases: TGTGCCAGTAGTACCCCCCGGGCCCCCGGTGAAGCTTTCTTT. This translates into CASSTPRAPGEAFF.

This rearrangement joins TRBV5-6 to TRBJ2-3, with a possible D match to TRBD1 (5 bases). CDR1 and CDR2 (germline): SGHDT, YYEEEE. CDR3 size: 13 residues. Deletions cut 4 bases from V and 8 bases from J, with 14 bases between. CDR3 bases: TGTGCCAGCAGCCCCGCAGGGTTTCCTACGCAGTATTTT. This translates into CASSPAGFPTQYF.

The chain couples TRBV7-2 to TRBJ2-7; 7 bases are a match to TRBD2. V gave up 4 bases and J gave up 2 bases; unmatched junction bases: 8. The germline V gene encodes CDR1 SGHTA and CDR2 FQGNSA. The CDR3 is made up of 15 amino acids. In nucleotides, the CDR3 is TGTGCCAGCAGCTCACGGTCTGGGGGGGCCTACGAGCAGTACTTC. Translated, it gives CASSSRSGGAYEQYF.

The gene calls are TRBV5-8 and TRBJ1-5; maybe TRBD1 (5 bases). The V end lost 3 bases, the J end lost 1 base, and 20 bases lay between the germline ends. Germline V lookup: CDR1 SGHTS, CDR2 YDEGEE. The CDR3 covers 18 residues. The CDR3: CASSWAPGSLLSNQPQHF. CDR3 nucleotides: TGTGCCAGCAGCTGGGCTCCAGGGAGCCTCCTAAGCAATCAGCCCCAGCATTTT.

This clone was seen once. This chain joins TRBV15 and TRBJ2-1; TRBD2 aligns across 7 bases. The CDR3 runs 13 residues. V gave up 8 bases and J gave up 3 bases; unmatched junction bases: 4. From germline, CDR1 is LNHNV and CDR2 YYDKDF (reference sequence). The CDR3 region is CATGGEGYNEQFF. DNA for the CDR3: TGTGCCACCGGTGGGGAGGGCTACAATGAGCAGTTCTTC.

The V call is TRBV5-5, the J call TRBJ2-7; tentatively, D is TRBD2 (6 bases). CDR3 length: 15 amino acids. V lost 3 bases and J 2 bases, leaving 15 bases between the germline ends. Per the germline V gene, CDR1 is SGHKS and CDR2 is YYEKEE (reference sequence). The CDR3: CASSYQGGAPYEQYF. The DNA of the CDR3 is TGTGCCAGCAGCTATCAGGGAGGAGCCCCCTACGAGCAGTACTTC.